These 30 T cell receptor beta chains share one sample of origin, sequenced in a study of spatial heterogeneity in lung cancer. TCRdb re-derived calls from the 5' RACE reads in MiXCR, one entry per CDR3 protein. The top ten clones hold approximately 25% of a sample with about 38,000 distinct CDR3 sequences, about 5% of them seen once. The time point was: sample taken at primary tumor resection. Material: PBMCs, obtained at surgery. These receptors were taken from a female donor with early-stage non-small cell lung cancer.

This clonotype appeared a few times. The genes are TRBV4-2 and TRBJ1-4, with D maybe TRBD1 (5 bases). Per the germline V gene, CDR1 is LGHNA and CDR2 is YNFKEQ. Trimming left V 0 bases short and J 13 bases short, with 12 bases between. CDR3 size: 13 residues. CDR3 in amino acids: CASSQDRAGTLFF. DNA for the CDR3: TGTGCCAGCAGCCAAGATCGTGCGGGGACACTGTTTTTT.

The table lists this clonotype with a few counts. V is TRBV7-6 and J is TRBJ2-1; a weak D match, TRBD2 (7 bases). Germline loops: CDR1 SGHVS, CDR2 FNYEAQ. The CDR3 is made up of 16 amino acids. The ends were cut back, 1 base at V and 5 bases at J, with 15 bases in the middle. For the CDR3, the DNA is TGTGCCAGCAGCTTAGAGATGGGGGGGGCCGACAATGAGCAGTTCTTC. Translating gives CASSLEMGGADNEQFF.

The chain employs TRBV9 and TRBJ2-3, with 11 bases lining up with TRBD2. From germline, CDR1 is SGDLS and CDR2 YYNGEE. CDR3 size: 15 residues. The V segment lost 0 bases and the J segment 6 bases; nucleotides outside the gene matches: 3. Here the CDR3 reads CASSVGTSGLDTQYF. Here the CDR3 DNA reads TGTGCCAGCAGCGTAGGGACTAGCGGGCTGGATACGCAGTATTTT.

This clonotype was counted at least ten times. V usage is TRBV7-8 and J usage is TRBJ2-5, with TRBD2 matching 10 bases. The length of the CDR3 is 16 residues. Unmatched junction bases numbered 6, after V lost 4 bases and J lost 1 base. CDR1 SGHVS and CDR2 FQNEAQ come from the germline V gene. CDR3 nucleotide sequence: TGTGCCAGCAGCTCCAGACTAGCGGGTTCCCAAGAGACCCAGTACTTC. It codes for CASSSRLAGSQETQYF.

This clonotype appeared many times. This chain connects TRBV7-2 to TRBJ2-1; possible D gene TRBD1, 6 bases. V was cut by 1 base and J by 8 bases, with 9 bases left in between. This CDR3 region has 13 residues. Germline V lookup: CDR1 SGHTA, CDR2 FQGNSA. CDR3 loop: CASSLVRGHEQFF. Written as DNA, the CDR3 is TGTGCCAGCAGCTTAGTCAGGGGACATGAGCAGTTCTTC.

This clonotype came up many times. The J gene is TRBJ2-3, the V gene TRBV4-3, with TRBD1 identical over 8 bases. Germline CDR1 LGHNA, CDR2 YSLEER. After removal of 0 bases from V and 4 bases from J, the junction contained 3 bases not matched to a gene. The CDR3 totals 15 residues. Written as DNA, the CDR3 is TGCGCCAGCAGCCAAGACAGGACAGGGCCAGATACGCAGTATTTT. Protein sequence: CASSQDRTGPDTQYF.

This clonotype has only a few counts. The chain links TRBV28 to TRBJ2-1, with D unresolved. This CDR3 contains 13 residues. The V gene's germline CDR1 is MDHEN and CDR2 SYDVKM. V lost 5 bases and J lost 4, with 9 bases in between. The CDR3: CASSRQEYNEQFF. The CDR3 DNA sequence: TGTGCCAGCAGTAGGCAGGAGTACAATGAGCAGTTCTTC.

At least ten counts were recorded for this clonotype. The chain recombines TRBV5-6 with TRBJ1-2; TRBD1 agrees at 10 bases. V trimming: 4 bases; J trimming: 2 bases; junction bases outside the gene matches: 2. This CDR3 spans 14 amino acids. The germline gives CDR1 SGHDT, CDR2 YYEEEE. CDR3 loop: CASSPDRGNYGYTF. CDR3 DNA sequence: TGTGCCAGCAGCCCGGACAGGGGGAACTATGGCTACACCTTC.

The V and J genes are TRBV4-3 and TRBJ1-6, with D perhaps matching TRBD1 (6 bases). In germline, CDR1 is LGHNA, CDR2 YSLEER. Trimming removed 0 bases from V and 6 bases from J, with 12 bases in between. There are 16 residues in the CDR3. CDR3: CASSQEAGARNSPLHF. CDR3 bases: TGCGCCAGCAGCCAAGAGGCGGGGGCGCGTAATTCACCCCTCCACTTT.

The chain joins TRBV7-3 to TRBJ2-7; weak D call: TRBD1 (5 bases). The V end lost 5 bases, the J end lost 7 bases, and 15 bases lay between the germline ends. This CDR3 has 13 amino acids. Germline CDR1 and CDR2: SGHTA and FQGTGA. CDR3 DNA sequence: TGTGCCAGCAGCGTCTCTGGGGCTCGGGAGCAGTACTTC. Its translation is CASSVSGAREQYF.

The CDR3 reads CASSSKIYGPTGELFF. The CDR3 nucleotides are TGTGCCAGCAGCTCGAAGATATACGGTCCCACCGGGGAGCTGTTTTTT. The chain combines TRBV5-6 with TRBJ2-2; D remains unclear. Trimming pared 3 bases from V and 4 bases from J, leaving 16 bases between. The V gene's germline CDR1 is SGHDT and CDR2 YYEEEE. The CDR3 runs to 16 residues.

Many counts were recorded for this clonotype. CDR3 amino acids: CASSRAIGEAFF. In DNA, the CDR3 is TGTGCCAGCAGTCGTGCTATAGGGGAGGCTTTCTTT. This sequence joins TRBV12-3 or TRBV12-4 and TRBJ1-1, with a tentative D call TRBD1 (5 bases). This CDR3 is built from 12 residues. V was pared by 5 bases and J by 11 bases, with 15 bases between.

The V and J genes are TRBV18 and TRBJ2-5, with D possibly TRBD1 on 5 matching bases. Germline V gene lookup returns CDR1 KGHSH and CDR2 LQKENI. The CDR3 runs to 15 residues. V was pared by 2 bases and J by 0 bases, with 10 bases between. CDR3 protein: CASSPSLGDQETQYF. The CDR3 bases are TGTGCCAGCTCACCATCCTTAGGGGACCAAGAGACCCAGTACTTC.

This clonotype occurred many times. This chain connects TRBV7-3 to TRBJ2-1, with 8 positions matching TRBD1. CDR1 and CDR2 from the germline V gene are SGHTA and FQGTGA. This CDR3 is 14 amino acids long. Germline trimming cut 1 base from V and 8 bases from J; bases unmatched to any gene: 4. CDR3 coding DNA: TGTGCCAGCAGCTTAATAGGCAGGGGGCATGAGCAGTTCTTC. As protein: CASSLIGRGHEQFF.

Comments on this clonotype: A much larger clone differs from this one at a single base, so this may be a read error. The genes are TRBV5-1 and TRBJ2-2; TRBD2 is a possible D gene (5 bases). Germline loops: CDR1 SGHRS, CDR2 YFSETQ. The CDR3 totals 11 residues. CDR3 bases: TGCGCCAGCAGCATCTCCGGGGAGCTGTTATTT. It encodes CASSISGELLF.

The CDR3 sequence is CASSLSEQETQYF. The CDR3 nucleotides read TGTGCCAGCAGCTTAAGTGAGCAAGAGACCCAGTACTTC. The rearrangement uses TRBV7-9 and TRBJ2-5, with D unresolved. The germline gives CDR1 SEHNR, CDR2 FQNEAQ (reference sequence). CDR3 length equals 13 residues. Deletions cut 2 bases from V and 2 bases from J, with 6 bases between.

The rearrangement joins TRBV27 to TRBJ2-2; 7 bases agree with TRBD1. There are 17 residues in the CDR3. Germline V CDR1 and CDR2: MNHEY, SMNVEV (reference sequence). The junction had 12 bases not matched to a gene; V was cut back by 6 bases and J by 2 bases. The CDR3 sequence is CASRWETGLVNTGELFF. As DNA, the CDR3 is TGTGCCAGCAGATGGGAGACAGGGTTGGTCAACACCGGGGAGCTGTTTTTT.

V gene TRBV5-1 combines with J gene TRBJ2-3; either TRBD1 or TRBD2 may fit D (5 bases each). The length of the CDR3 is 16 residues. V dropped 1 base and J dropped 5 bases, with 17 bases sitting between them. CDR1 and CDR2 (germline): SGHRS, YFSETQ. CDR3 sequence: CASSLFGPGSGDTQYF. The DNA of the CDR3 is TGCGCCAGCAGCTTGTTTGGGCCAGGGAGTGGAGATACGCAGTATTTT.

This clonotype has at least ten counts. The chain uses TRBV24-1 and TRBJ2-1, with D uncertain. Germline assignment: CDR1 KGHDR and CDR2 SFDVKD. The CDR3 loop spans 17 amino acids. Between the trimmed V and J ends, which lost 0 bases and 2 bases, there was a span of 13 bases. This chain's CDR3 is CATSDLNSPGTYNEQFF. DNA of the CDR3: TGTGCCACCAGTGATTTGAATAGTCCAGGAACCTACAATGAGCAGTTCTTC.

This CDR3 reads CASSYQGGGGYF. CDR3 coding DNA: TGTGCCAGCAGCTACCAGGGGGGTGGAGGTTATTTT. The rearrangement links TRBV7-9 to TRBJ2-3; D possibly corresponds to TRBD1 (7 bases). V was clipped by 4 bases and J by 15 bases, with 17 bases between them. The CDR3 consists of 12 residues. From germline, CDR1 is SEHNR and CDR2 FQNEAQ (reference sequence).

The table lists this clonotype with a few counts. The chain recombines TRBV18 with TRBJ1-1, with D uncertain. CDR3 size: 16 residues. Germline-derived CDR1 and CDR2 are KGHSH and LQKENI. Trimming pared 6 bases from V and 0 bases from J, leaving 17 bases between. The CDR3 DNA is TGTGCCAGCTCCCTTGTAGGAGGCACCATGAACACTGAAGCTTTCTTT. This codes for CASSLVGGTMNTEAFF.

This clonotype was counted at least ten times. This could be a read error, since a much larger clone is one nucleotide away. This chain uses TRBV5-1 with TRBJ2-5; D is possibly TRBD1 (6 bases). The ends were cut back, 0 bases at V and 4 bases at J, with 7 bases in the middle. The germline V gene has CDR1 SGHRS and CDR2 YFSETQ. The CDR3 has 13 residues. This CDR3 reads CASSLAQGETQYF. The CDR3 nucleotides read TGCGCCAGCAGCTTGGCACAGGGAGAGACCCAGTACTTC.

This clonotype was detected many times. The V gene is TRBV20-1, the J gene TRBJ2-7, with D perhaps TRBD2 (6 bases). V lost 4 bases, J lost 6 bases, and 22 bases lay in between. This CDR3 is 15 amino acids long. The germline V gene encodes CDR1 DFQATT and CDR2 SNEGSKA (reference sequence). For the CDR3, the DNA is TGCAGTGCTAAGCGCGTCCGGGGACTGCTCGGCGAGCAGTACTTC. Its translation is CSAKRVRGLLGEQYF.

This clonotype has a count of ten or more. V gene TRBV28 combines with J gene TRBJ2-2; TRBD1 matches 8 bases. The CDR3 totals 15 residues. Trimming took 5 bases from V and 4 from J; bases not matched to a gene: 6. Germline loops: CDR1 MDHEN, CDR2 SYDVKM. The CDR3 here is CASSSNRGVTGELFF. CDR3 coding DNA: TGTGCCAGCAGTAGCAACAGGGGGGTCACCGGGGAGCTGTTTTTT.

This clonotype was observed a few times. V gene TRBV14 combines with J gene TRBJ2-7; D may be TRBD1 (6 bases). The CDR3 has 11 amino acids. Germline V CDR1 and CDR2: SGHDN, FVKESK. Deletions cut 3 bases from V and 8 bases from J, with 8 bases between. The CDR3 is CASSHGDKQYF. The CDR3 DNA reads TGTGCCAGCAGCCACGGGGACAAGCAGTACTTC.

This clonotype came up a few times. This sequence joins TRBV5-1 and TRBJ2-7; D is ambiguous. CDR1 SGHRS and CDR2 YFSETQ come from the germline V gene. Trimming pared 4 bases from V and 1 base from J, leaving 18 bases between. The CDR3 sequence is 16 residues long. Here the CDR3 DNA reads TGCGCCAGCAGCGTGAGGCCGAAACCCGGGTCCTACGAGCAGTACTTC. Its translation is CASSVRPKPGSYEQYF.

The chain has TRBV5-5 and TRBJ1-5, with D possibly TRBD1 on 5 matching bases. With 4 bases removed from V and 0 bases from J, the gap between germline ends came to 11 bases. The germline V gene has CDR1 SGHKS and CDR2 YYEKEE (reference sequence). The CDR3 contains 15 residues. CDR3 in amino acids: CASSRGAASNQPQHF. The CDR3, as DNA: TGTGCCAGCAGCCGAGGGGCCGCTAGCAATCAGCCCCAGCATTTT.

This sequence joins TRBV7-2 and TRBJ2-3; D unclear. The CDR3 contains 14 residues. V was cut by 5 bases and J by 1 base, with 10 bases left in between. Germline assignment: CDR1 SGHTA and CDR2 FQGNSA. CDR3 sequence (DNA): TGTGCCAGCAGCCCCCGGGTGGGCACAGATACGCAGTATTTT. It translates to CASSPRVGTDTQYF.

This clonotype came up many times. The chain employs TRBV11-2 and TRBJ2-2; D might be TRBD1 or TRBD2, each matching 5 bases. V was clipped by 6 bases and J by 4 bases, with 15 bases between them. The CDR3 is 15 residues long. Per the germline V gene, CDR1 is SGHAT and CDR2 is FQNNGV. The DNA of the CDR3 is TGTGCCAGCAGGACGGCCCGGGGCGGCACCGGGGAGCTGTTTTTT. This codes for CASRTARGGTGELFF.

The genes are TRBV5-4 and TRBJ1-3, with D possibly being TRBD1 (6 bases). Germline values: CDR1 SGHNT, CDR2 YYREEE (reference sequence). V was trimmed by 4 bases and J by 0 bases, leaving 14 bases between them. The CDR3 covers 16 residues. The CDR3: CASSGGQNSSGNTIYF. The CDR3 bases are TGTGCCAGCAGCGGCGGACAGAATAGCTCTGGAAACACCATATATTTT.